The 29 T cell receptor beta chains below were found in one sample sequenced in a study of T-cell reconstitution after alpha-beta-depleted transplantation in children. Unique molecular identifiers were built into the TCRbeta library. TCRdb re-called the PCR reads with MiXCR, one entry per CDR3 protein. The sample holds a few hundred thousand distinct CDR3 sequences, roughly 14% seen once. The sequences come from PBMCs, collected from the stem cell graft. These TCRs come from a human donor who donated a stem cell graft to a child with Fanconi anemia.

This clonotype was seen repeatedly, ten times or more. An end of the junction differs from the germline gene, which may be a read error. V is TRBV27 and J is TRBJ1-2, with D perhaps TRBD1 (5 bases). The CDR3 spans 11 residues. The germline gives CDR1 MNHEY, CDR2 SMNVEV (reference sequence). CDR3 sequence (DNA): TGTGCCAGCTACCGAGCCGGGACGGCATACTTC. It translates to CASYRAGTAYF.

This clonotype was observed at least ten times. The chain is built from TRBV2 and TRBJ2-1, with 8 bases matching TRBD1. The CDR3 runs to 15 residues. The J segment lost 7 bases and the V segment lost 4 bases, leaving 9 bases of the junction unmatched. Germline assignment: CDR1 SNHLY and CDR2 FYNNEI. The CDR3 protein is CASSGTGSILNEQFF. The DNA for the CDR3 is TGTGCCAGCAGTGGGACAGGGTCGATATTGAATGAGCAGTTCTTC.

This clonotype was detected only a few times. The V call is TRBV4-2, the J call TRBJ1-1; the D gene is possibly TRBD1 (5 bases). Trimming stripped 5 bases from V and 4 bases from J, with 14 bases between. The CDR3 covers 14 residues. The V gene's germline CDR1 is LGHNA and CDR2 YNFKEQ. DNA of the CDR3: TGTGCCAGCAGCTCGGAGGGGAGCGGCACTGAAGCTTTCTTT. It specifies CASSSEGSGTEAFF.

This clonotype was counted at least ten times. The CDR3 loop reads CASSLVPGQGVTNEQFF. In nucleotides, the CDR3 is TGTGCCAGCAGCTTGGTCCCCGGACAGGGGGTGACGAATGAGCAGTTCTTC. The chain recombines TRBV5-5 with TRBJ2-1; TRBD1 agrees at 10 bases. With V trimmed by 0 bases and J by 7 bases, 10 bases remained unmatched. Germline V CDR1 and CDR2: SGHKS, YYEKEE (reference sequence). This CDR3 spans 17 amino acids. The full variable domain, in which reference TRBV5-5 and TRBJ2-1 provide the parts outside the CDR3, is DAGVTQSPTHLIKTRGQQVTLRCSPISGHKSVSWYQQVLGQGPQFIFQYYEKEERGRGNFPDRFSARQFPNYSSELNVNALLLGDSALYLCASSLVPGQGVTNEQFFGPGTRLTVL.

The sample holds a few counts of this clonotype. The chain employs TRBV20-1 and TRBJ1-1; 8 nucleotides line up with TRBD1. Germline V gives CDR1 DFQATT, CDR2 SNEGSKA (reference sequence). CDR3 length: 14 amino acids. J was trimmed by 5 bases and V by 0 bases; bases with no gene match: 5. The CDR3 nucleotides are TGCAGTGCTAGAGAGGCAGGGGGCCTGACTGAAGCTTTCTTT. It yields the protein CSAREAGGLTEAFF.

This clonotype was seen more than once but under ten times. The chain recombines TRBV9 with TRBJ1-2; the D gene is possibly TRBD1 (5 bases). CDR3 length equals 14 residues. The V and J ends lost 3 bases and 4 bases respectively, with 13 bases between them. Germline V gives CDR1 SGDLS, CDR2 YYNGEE. The CDR3 nucleotides are TGTGCCAGCAGCGGACCGGGACTTCGCTATGGCTACACCTTC. This translates into CASSGPGLRYGYTF.

This clonotype was counted a few times. The rearrangement links TRBV6-1 to TRBJ2-6; D is unclear. V shed 6 bases and J shed 3 bases, with 9 bases lying between them. The CDR3 covers 14 residues. The V gene's germline CDR1 is MNHNS and CDR2 SASEGT. CDR3 residues: CASRLIVGANVLTF. The CDR3, as DNA: TGTGCCAGCAGACTCATTGTTGGGGCCAACGTCCTGACTTTC.

This clonotype occurred many times. The genes are TRBV3-1 and TRBJ2-7; D is perhaps TRBD1 (5 bases). The CDR3 is 14 amino acids. V lost 5 bases and J 3 bases, leaving 14 bases between the germline ends. CDR1 LGHDT and CDR2 YNNKEL come from the germline V gene (reference sequence). The CDR3 sequence is CASSTMAGIYEQYF. As DNA, the CDR3 is TGTGCCAGCAGCACTATGGCAGGGATCTACGAGCAGTACTTC.

The genes are TRBV27 and TRBJ2-1; 7 bases line up with TRBD1. CDR1 is MNHEY and CDR2 is SMNVEV in the germline V gene (reference sequence). The CDR3 covers 14 residues. Trimming at V came to 3 bases and at J to 4 bases, leaving 3 bases not matched to a gene. The chain's CDR3 is CASSFDREYNEQFF. CDR3 in DNA: TGTGCCAGCAGTTTTGACAGGGAGTACAATGAGCAGTTCTTC.

The chain combines TRBV4-1 with TRBJ2-1; 15 bases map to TRBD2. V gave up 7 bases and J gave up 4 bases; unmatched junction bases: 8. This CDR3 contains 17 residues. Germline CDR1 reads MGHRA; CDR2 reads YSYEKL. The CDR3 coding sequence is TGCGCCAGCAACCTGGGACTAGCGGGGGGTGGATACAATGAGCAGTTCTTC. Protein: CASNLGLAGGGYNEQFF.

Only a few counts were recorded for this clonotype. The chain couples TRBV29-1 to TRBJ2-1; 10 bases align to TRBD1. With V trimmed by 6 bases and J by 7 bases, 6 bases remained unmatched. The CDR3 runs to 13 residues. The germline V gene encodes CDR1 SQVTM and CDR2 ANQGSEA. CDR3 sequence: CSVRGQGGNEQFF. The CDR3 coding sequence is TGCAGCGTCCGCGGACAGGGGGGAAATGAGCAGTTCTTC.

This clonotype showed up just a few times. The V call is TRBV7-9, the J call TRBJ2-5, with 7 bases lining up with TRBD1. The CDR3 length is 15 residues. The junction had 10 bases not matched to a gene; V was cut back by 4 bases and J by 5 bases. Per the germline V gene, CDR1 is SEHNR and CDR2 is FQNEAQ (reference sequence). DNA for the CDR3: TGTGCCAGCAGCTCGCCGGACAGGCTTGGGGAGACCCAGTACTTC. This encodes CASSSPDRLGETQYF. The variable domain in full, completed from reference TRBV7-9 and TRBJ2-5, reads DTGVSQNPRHKITKRGQNVTFRCDPISEHNRLYWYRQTLGQGPEFLTYFQNEAQLEKSRLLSDRFSAERPKGSFSTLEIQRTEQGDSAMYLCASSSPDRLGETQYFGPGTRLLVL.

Here the CDR3 DNA reads TGTGCCTGGAGTGCTCGGGCCCCGGAGGCTAGCGGGGGCCGAGTTAATCCCTACGAGCAGTACTTC. Amino acid sequence: CAWSARAPEASGGRVNPYEQYF. The chain is built from TRBV30 and TRBJ2-7; 10 positions match TRBD2. V shed 1 base and J 2 bases; nucleotides not matched to a gene: 26. The germline V gene has CDR1 GTSNPN and CDR2 SVGIG (reference sequence). This CDR3 has 22 residues.

The chain uses TRBV11-2 and TRBJ1-1; unclear D gene. V was cut by 5 bases and J by 6 bases, with 13 bases left in between. CDR1 is SGHAT and CDR2 is FQNNGV in the germline V gene. The CDR3 is 13 residues long. This chain's CDR3 is CASSLSQRPEAFF. The CDR3 nucleotides are TGTGCCAGCAGCCTATCACAAAGACCTGAAGCTTTCTTT. The full variable domain, in which reference TRBV11-2 and TRBJ1-1 provide the parts outside the CDR3, is EAGVAQSPRYKIIEKRQSVAFWCNPISGHATLYWYQQILGQGPKLLIQFQNNGVVDDSQLPKDRFSAERLKGVDSTLKIQPAKLEDSAVYLCASSLSQRPEAFFGQGTRLTVV.

The chain combines TRBV20-1 with TRBJ1-3, with D possibly being TRBD1 (6 bases). The CDR3 spans 14 residues. Germline-derived CDR1 and CDR2 are DFQATT and SNEGSKA (reference sequence). The germline V and J ends were trimmed by 3 bases and 2 bases, with 11 bases remaining between them. CDR3 bases: TGCAGTGCTAGGAGGGGGGGGCCTGGAAACACCATATATTTT. Its protein is CSARRGGPGNTIYF.

The V call is TRBV6-2 or TRBV6-3, the J call TRBJ1-1; TRBD1 is a possible D gene (6 bases). The CDR3 contains 16 residues. Germline V lookup: CDR1 MNHEY, CDR2 SVGEGT. V dropped 0 bases and J dropped 0 bases, with 11 bases sitting between them. The CDR3 bases are TGTGCCAGCAGTTACTCGCCAGGGGAGTTGAACACTGAAGCTTTCTTT. Residues: CASSYSPGELNTEAFF.

This clonotype turned up a few times. The gene calls are TRBV20-1 and TRBJ2-1; the match to TRBD2 covers 14 bases. This CDR3 has 14 residues. V was pared by 6 bases and J by 10 bases, with 8 bases of the junction left unmatched. Looked up from germline, CDR1 is DFQATT and CDR2 is SNEGSKA (reference sequence). For the CDR3, the DNA is TGCAGTGCCTCCGGACTAGCGGGGGGTGGAGAGCAGTTCTTC. The encoded protein is CSASGLAGGGEQFF.

This clonotype has more than one count but fewer than ten. V gene TRBV18 combines with J gene TRBJ1-1; no firm D call. Germline values: CDR1 KGHSH, CDR2 LQKENI. CDR3 length: 15 amino acids. Trimming took off 3 bases at V and 3 bases at J, with 14 bases between the two ends. CDR3 DNA sequence: TGTGCCAGCTCACCTACGAACGGTGGGGACACTGAAGCTTTCTTT. Translation: CASSPTNGGDTEAFF.

This clonotype has at least ten counts. This chain connects TRBV12-3 or TRBV12-4 to TRBJ2-2; 8 bases fit TRBD1. The CDR3 is 15 amino acids. V dropped 6 bases and J dropped 5; count of bases not matched to a gene: 8. The CDR3 loop reads CASSPWTGSTGELFF. Here the CDR3 DNA reads TGTGCCAGCAGCCCCTGGACAGGGAGTACCGGGGAGCTGTTTTTT.

This clonotype was counted between two and nine times. V and J are TRBV10-3 and TRBJ2-2, with D tentatively TRBD2 (7 bases). Germline-derived CDR1 and CDR2 are ENHRY and SYGVKD. CDR3 length equals 13 residues. Trimming took off 8 bases at V and 4 bases at J, with 11 bases between the two ends. CDR3 sequence reads: CAIGGAGTGELFF. In nucleotides, the CDR3 is TGTGCCATCGGGGGGGCCGGCACCGGGGAGCTGTTTTTT.

This clonotype has ten or more counts. The CDR3 spells CASSVASGTSYEQYF. The CDR3 bases are TGTGCCAGCAGCGTGGCTAGCGGGACCTCATACGAGCAGTACTTC. The J gene is TRBJ2-7, the V gene TRBV9; TRBD2 agrees at 9 bases. Germline V gene data show CDR1 as SGDLS and CDR2 as YYNGEE. J gave up 4 bases and V 2 bases, and 7 bases lay outside the gene matches. There are 15 residues in the CDR3.

The V gene is TRBV20-1, the J gene TRBJ2-3; a weak D match, TRBD1 (5 bases). The CDR3 is 13 residues long. Germline V gene sequence: CDR1 DFQATT, CDR2 SNEGSKA (reference sequence). Trimming shortened V by 6 bases and J by 4 bases, and 14 bases separated the two germline ends. The CDR3 DNA reads as TGCAGTGCCCGCCTCTCAGGGCCAGATACGCAGTATTTT. It encodes CSARLSGPDTQYF.

This clonotype was counted a few times. V is TRBV3-1 and J is TRBJ1-1; 7 nucleotides agree with TRBD1. The CDR3 totals 12 residues. J lost 5 bases, V lost 11 bases, and 8 bases had no gene match. Germline assignment: CDR1 LGHDT and CDR2 YNNKEL (reference sequence). The CDR3 sequence is CASRQGLTEAFF. The CDR3 nucleotides are TGTGCCTCCCGACAGGGTTTAACTGAAGCTTTCTTT. Combining the CDR3 with reference TRBV3-1 and TRBJ1-1 gives the whole variable domain DTAVSQTPKYLVTQMGNDKSIKCEQNLGHDTMYWYKQDSKKFLKIMFSYNNKELIINETVPNRFSPKSPDKAHLNLHINSLELGDSAVYFCASRQGLTEAFFGQGTRLTVV.

Remarks on this clonotype: A much bigger clone sits one base away, suggesting this may be a read error. The V gene is TRBV12-3 or TRBV12-4, the J gene TRBJ2-7; 7 bases fit TRBD1. The CDR3 length is 14 residues. CDR3: CASIMTGSRGEEYF. The CDR3 DNA reads TGTGCCAGCATTATGACAGGGAGTAGGGGCGAGGAGTACTTC.

This clonotype was seen more than once but under ten times. V and J are TRBV6-1 and TRBJ2-5; either TRBD1 or TRBD2 may supply D (5 bases each). The germline gives CDR1 MNHNS, CDR2 SASEGT. This CDR3 region has 11 residues. The V and J ends lost 6 bases and 13 bases respectively, with 15 bases between them. CDR3 protein: CASSYPGPTYF. DNA for the CDR3: TGTGCCAGCAGCTATCCGGGACCTACGTACTTC.

This clonotype was found a few times. The chain's CDR3 is CAISESTRSGGLLSYEQYF. In DNA, the CDR3 is TGTGCCATCAGTGAGTCGACTCGAAGCGGGGGGCTCCTCTCCTACGAGCAGTACTTC. The chain couples TRBV10-3 to TRBJ2-7; 9 bases line up with TRBD2. V lost 0 bases, J lost 0 bases, and 12 bases stayed unmatched. Germline V gene lookup returns CDR1 ENHRY and CDR2 SYGVKD. The CDR3 has 19 residues.

With respect to this clonotype: A much larger clone differs from this one at a single base, so this may be a read error. The genes are TRBV10-3 and TRBJ2-2; 8 bases are a match to TRBD1. The CDR3 loop spans 14 amino acids. CDR1 is ENHRY and CDR2 is SYGVKD in the germline V gene. Germline trimming cut 6 bases from V and 4 bases from J; bases unmatched to any gene: 4. CDR3 DNA: TGTGCCATCAGGGGGACAGGATCCACCGGGGAGCTGTTTTTT. Translating it yields CAIRGTGSTGELFF.

This clonotype was observed many times. The V call is TRBV5-1, the J call TRBJ1-1, with a possible D match to TRBD1 (5 bases). Germline CDR1 and CDR2: SGHRS and YFSETQ. V was pared by 0 bases and J by 0 bases, with 9 bases between. The CDR3 totals 15 residues. CDR3 in DNA: TGCGCCAGCAGCTTGGACCTAGGGGTGAACACTGAAGCTTTCTTT. This sequence encodes CASSLDLGVNTEAFF. The full variable domain, rest sourced from reference TRBV5-1 and TRBJ1-1, is KAGVTQTPRYLIKTRGQQVTLSCSPISGHRSVSWYQQTPGQGLQFLFEYFSETQRNKGNFPGRFSGRQFSNSRSEMNVSTLELGDSALYLCASSLDLGVNTEAFFGQGTRLTVV.

This clonotype was detected many times. The rearrangement links TRBV7-9 to TRBJ2-7; D call uncertain. The CDR3 consists of 14 residues. Trimming took off 6 bases at V and 2 bases at J, with 14 bases between the two ends. Germline CDR1 and CDR2: SEHNR and FQNEAQ (reference sequence). In DNA, the CDR3 is TGTGCCAGCAGTATGGTGGGCGGAACCTACGAGCAGTACTTC. Translation gives CASSMVGGTYEQYF. Based on the CDR3 plus reference TRBV7-9 and TRBJ2-7, the full variable domain is DTGVSQNPRHKITKRGQNVTFRCDPISEHNRLYWYRQTLGQGPEFLTYFQNEAQLEKSRLLSDRFSAERPKGSFSTLEIQRTEQGDSAMYLCASSMVGGTYEQYFGPGTRLTVT.